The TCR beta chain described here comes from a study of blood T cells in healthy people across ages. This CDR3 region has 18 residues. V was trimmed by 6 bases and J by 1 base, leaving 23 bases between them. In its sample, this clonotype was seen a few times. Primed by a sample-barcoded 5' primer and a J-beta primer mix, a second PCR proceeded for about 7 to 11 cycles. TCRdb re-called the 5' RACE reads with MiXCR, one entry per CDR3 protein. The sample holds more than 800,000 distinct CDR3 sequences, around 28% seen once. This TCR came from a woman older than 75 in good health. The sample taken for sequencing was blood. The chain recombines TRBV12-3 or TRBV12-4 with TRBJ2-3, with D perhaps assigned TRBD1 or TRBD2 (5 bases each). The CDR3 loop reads CASRPTLGANLGTDTQYF. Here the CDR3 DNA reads TGTGCCAGCAGGCCAACCCTCGGGGCTAATTTGGGCACAGATACGCAGTATTTT.